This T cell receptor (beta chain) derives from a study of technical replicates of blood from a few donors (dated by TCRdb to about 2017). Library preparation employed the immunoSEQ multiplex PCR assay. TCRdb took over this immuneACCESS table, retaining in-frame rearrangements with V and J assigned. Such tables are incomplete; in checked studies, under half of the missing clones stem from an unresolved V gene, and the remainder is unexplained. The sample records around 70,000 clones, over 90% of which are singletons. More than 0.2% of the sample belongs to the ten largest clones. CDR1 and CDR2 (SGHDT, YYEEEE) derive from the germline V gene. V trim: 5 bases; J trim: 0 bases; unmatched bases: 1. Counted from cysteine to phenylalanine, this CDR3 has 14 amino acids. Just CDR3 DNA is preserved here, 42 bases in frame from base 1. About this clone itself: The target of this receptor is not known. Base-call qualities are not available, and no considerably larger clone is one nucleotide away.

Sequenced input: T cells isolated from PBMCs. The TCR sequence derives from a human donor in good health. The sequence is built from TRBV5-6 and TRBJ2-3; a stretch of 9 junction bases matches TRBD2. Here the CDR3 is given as CASRLAGSTDTQYF. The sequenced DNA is TGTGCCAGCAGGCTAGCGGGGAGCACAGATACGCAGTATTTT.